This TCR beta chain was identified in a study of T cell responses to AZD1222 COVID-19 vaccine. Overall study context: The analysis combined second doses at about 4 or about 12 weeks.

The germline CDR1 and CDR2 sequences are SGHDT and YYEEEE. The CDR3 length is 13 residues. V was pared by 0 bases and J by 5 bases, with 9 bases between. Findings of the study overall: Donors were mostly white British, more females; clonal diversity possibly underestimated. An increase in Spike-specific TCR breadth and depth was observed after two AZD1222 doses. Reportedly, close to half of spike-specific TCRs are directed against unmutated variant regions.

Comment on this clone: Antigen specificity is unknown.

The table came from immunoSEQ multiplex PCR; TCRdb's copy has only in-frame clones and leaves some out. The data contain 140,000 to 150,000 clones, roughly 88% of them singletons. The V and J genes are TRBV5-6 and TRBJ2-7, with D unclear. The receptor's source is an adult in good health. The input for sequencing was peripheral blood, taken on day 0 of AZD1222 vaccination. CDR3 residues: CASSLAPPHEQYF. CDR3 sequence (DNA): TGTGCCAGCAGCTTGGCTCCCCCGCACGAGCAGTACTTC. Supplemented by reference TRBV5-6 and TRBJ2-7, the full variable domain reads DAGVTQSPTHLIKTRGQQVTLRCSPKSGHDTVSWYQQALGQGPQFIFQYYEEEERQRGNFPDRFSGHQFPNYSSELNVNALLLGDSALYLCASSLAPPHEQYFGPGTRLTVT.